This entry lists 21 T cell receptor beta chains sequenced from one sample in a study of blood T cell repertoires in COVID-19. The assay was immunoSEQ multiplex PCR, and TCRdb's table has in-frame clones only and misses some. This sample has 70,000 to 90,000 clones, with approximately 85% found just once. The sequenced sample was peripheral blood. These receptors all stem from a man between 50 and 59 years old with acute or convalescent COVID-19.

The J gene is TRBJ1-1, the V gene TRBV5-1; D is undetermined. The V end lost 1 base, the J end lost 4 bases, and 5 bases lay between the germline ends. From germline, CDR1 is SGHRS and CDR2 YFSETQ. CDR3 size: 12 residues. This CDR3 is CASSLPGTEAFF. As DNA, the CDR3 is TGCGCCAGCAGCTTGCCGGGCACTGAAGCTTTCTTT.

The V gene is TRBV12-5, the J gene TRBJ2-2; perhaps TRBD2 as D (7 bases). V was pared by 5 bases and J by 5 bases, with 18 bases between. Germline-derived CDR1 and CDR2 are LGHNT and FRNRAP. The CDR3 has 16 amino acids. The CDR3 coding sequence is TGTGCTAGTGGTCCCGGGTGGGGGGGCCGAACCGGGGAGCTGTTTTTT. Its translation is CASGPGWGGRTGELFF.

This clone appeared a single time. J is TRBJ1-3 and V is TRBV12-5, with D hard to call. The CDR3 contains 13 residues. The germline V and J ends were trimmed by 1 base and 4 bases, with 5 bases remaining between them. The germline V gene encodes CDR1 LGHNT and CDR2 FRNRAP. CDR3 region: CASGLGLGNTIYF. The CDR3 DNA reads TGTGCTAGTGGTTTGGGACTCGGAAACACCATATATTTT.

This clone has only one observation. At one of its ends the junction is not consistent with the germline gene, which may arise from a read error. The V call is TRBV6-1, the J call TRBJ2-2; D is possibly TRBD2 (5 bases). The CDR3 is 13 residues long. Germline CDR1 MNHNS, CDR2 SASEGT. The CDR3: CASCDRGTGELFF. The CDR3 coding sequence is TGTGCCAGCTGTGATCGGGGCACCGGGGAGCTGTTTTTT.

The chain has TRBV7-9 and TRBJ1-2; 8 positions match TRBD1. CDR1 and CDR2 from the germline V gene are SEHNR and FQNEAQ (reference sequence). The V and J ends lost 5 bases and 7 bases, in that order; junction bases with no gene match: 9. This CDR3 is 14 amino acids long. CDR3 sequence reads: CASSPGTGSVGYTF. DNA of the CDR3: TGTGCCAGCAGCCCCGGGACAGGCTCAGTTGGCTACACCTTC.

This rearrangement joins TRBV9 to TRBJ2-3; 7 nucleotides agree with TRBD2. Trimming cost V 0 bases and J 2 bases; bases outside gene matches: 6. The length of the CDR3 is 16 residues. Germline V gene sequence: CDR1 SGDLS, CDR2 YYNGEE. CDR3 sequence (DNA): TGTGCCAGCAGCGTAGGGGGGAGCGGGGTCACAGATACGCAGTATTTT. Amino acid sequence: CASSVGGSGVTDTQYF.

This chain joins TRBV10-2 and TRBJ2-1; TRBD1 agrees at 7 bases. Germline CDR1 and CDR2: WSHSY and SAAADI. This CDR3 contains 12 residues. The V gene end was trimmed by 6 bases and the J gene end by 4 bases; junction bases not matched to a gene: 0. The CDR3 region is CASRTGYNEQFF. In DNA form, the CDR3 reads TGCGCCAGCAGGACAGGGTACAATGAGCAGTTCTTC.

CDR3: CASSSGRGRRQYF. CDR3 in DNA: TGTGCCAGCAGTTCCGGCAGGGGACGTAGGCAGTACTTC. The chain couples TRBV27 to TRBJ2-7, with D possibly TRBD1 on 6 matching bases. Germline V gene sequence: CDR1 MNHEY, CDR2 SMNVEV (reference sequence). V was pared by 4 bases and J by 9 bases, with 16 bases between. This CDR3 is built from 13 residues.

This chain uses TRBV5-1 with TRBJ1-2, with a tentative D call TRBD1 (5 bases). V lost 0 bases to trimming and J lost 4 bases, with 10 bases between them. Germline V CDR1 and CDR2: SGHRS, YFSETQ. This CDR3 has 14 amino acids. For the CDR3, the DNA is TGCGCCAGCAGCTTGGTTCCAGGGCCCTATGGCTACACCTTC. Translating gives CASSLVPGPYGYTF.

The chain recombines TRBV10-1 with TRBJ2-7; 7 nucleotides line up with TRBD1. Germline V gene lookup returns CDR1 WNHNN and CDR2 SYGVQD (reference sequence). J gave up 0 bases and V 4 bases, and 3 bases lay outside the gene matches. This CDR3 comprises 14 residues. CDR3 sequence reads: CASSGQGSSYEQYF. CDR3 sequence (DNA): TGCGCCAGCAGTGGACAGGGTAGCTCCTACGAGCAGTACTTC.

The chain carries TRBV15 and TRBJ1-2; no firm D call. CDR1 is LNHNV, CDR2 YYDKDF, per germline (reference sequence). The CDR3 extends over 13 amino acids. V was cut by 0 bases and J by 3 bases, with 5 bases left in between. In nucleotides, the CDR3 is TGTGCCACCAGCAGAGACCGAGACTATGGCTACACCTTC. Protein product: CATSRDRDYGYTF.

This clone appeared a single time. J is TRBJ2-5 and V is TRBV6-5; 8 nucleotides line up with TRBD1. After removal of 8 bases from V and 5 bases from J, the junction contained 7 bases not matched to a gene. The CDR3 contains 13 residues. In germline, CDR1 is MNHEY, CDR2 SVGAGI. CDR3 in DNA: TGTGCCAGCGGCCAGGGGGCATGGGAGACCCAGTACTTC. This translates into CASGQGAWETQYF.

This clone appeared a single time. This rearrangement joins TRBV19 to TRBJ1-4; 10 nucleotides align to TRBD1. Germline CDR1 reads LNHDA; CDR2 reads SQIVND (reference sequence). After removal of 7 bases from V and 6 bases from J, the junction contained 5 bases not matched to a gene. CDR3 length: 14 residues. The CDR3 sequence is CASKRTGGDEKLFF. CDR3 sequence (DNA): TGTGCCAGTAAAAGGACAGGGGGAGATGAAAAACTGTTTTTT.

This rearrangement joins TRBV19 to TRBJ1-2, with 7 bases that match TRBD1. The CDR3 totals 14 residues. Trimming took 5 bases from V and 2 from J; bases not matched to a gene: 5. Germline CDR1 LNHDA, CDR2 SQIVND (reference sequence). The CDR3 bases are TGTGCCAGTAGTGACAGGGTCAGCAACTATGGCTACACCTTC. Translated: CASSDRVSNYGYTF.

The chain has TRBV18 and TRBJ1-2, with a weak D call TRBD1 (5 bases). Germline V CDR1 and CDR2: KGHSH, LQKENI. V lost 6 bases to trimming and J lost 4 bases, with 6 bases between them. This CDR3 has 11 residues. The CDR3 DNA is TGTGCCAGCTCGGACACCTATGGCTACACCTTC. Translated, it gives CASSDTYGYTF. Looking up the rest from reference TRBV18 and TRBJ1-2 gives the full variable domain: NAGVMQNPRHLVRRRGQEARLRCSPMKGHSHVYWYRQLPEEGLKFMVYLQKENIIDESGMPKERFSAEFPKEGPSILRIQQVVRGDSAAYFCASSDTYGYTFGSGTRLTVV.

The CDR3 bases are TGTGCCAGTAGTATGGGGGACAGGGTGACTAATGAAAAACTGTTTTTT. Protein sequence: CASSMGDRVTNEKLFF. The genes are TRBV19 and TRBJ1-4, with 9 bases aligning to TRBD1. The V and J ends lost 3 bases and 2 bases, in that order; junction bases with no gene match: 4. Germline V gene lookup returns CDR1 LNHDA and CDR2 SQIVND (reference sequence). There are 16 residues in the CDR3. Variable domain in full (rest from reference TRBV19 and TRBJ1-4): DGGITQSPKYLFRKEGQNVTLSCEQNLNHDAMYWYRQDPGQGLRLIYYSQIVNDFQKGDIAEGYSVSREKKESFPLTVTSAQKNPTAFYLCASSMGDRVTNEKLFFGSGTQLSVL.

This clone was detected only a few times. This chain joins TRBV4-2 and TRBJ2-2; the match to TRBD2 covers 8 bases. V lost 9 bases, J lost 1 base, and 7 bases stayed unmatched. This CDR3 is 15 amino acids long. Per the germline V gene, CDR1 is LGHNA and CDR2 is YNFKEQ. The CDR3 spells CASTSGTRNTGELFF. For the CDR3, the DNA is TGTGCCAGTACTTCCGGGACTAGGAACACCGGGGAGCTGTTTTTT.

The chain joins TRBV11-2 to TRBJ2-7; 8 bases agree with TRBD1. CDR3 length equals 12 residues. The junction had 5 bases not matched to a gene; V was cut back by 7 bases and J by 6 bases. Germline V gene sequence: CDR1 SGHAT, CDR2 FQNNGV. This CDR3 is CASTDRDGEQYF. CDR3 bases: TGTGCCAGCACGGACAGGGATGGCGAGCAGTACTTC.

V is TRBV3-1 (or the pseudogene TRBV3-2) and J is TRBJ1-6; D call uncertain. The CDR3 runs 16 residues. Trimming took off 0 bases at V and 7 bases at J, with 13 bases between the two ends. Germline CDR1 and CDR2: LGHDT and YNNKEL (reference sequence). DNA for the CDR3: TGTGCCAGCAGCCAAGACCTACCCTCTTCGAATTCACCCCTCCACTTT. Translation gives CASSQDLPSSNSPLHF.

This chain links TRBV7-2 with TRBJ1-4, with D possibly TRBD1 on 5 matching bases. CDR1 is SGHTA and CDR2 is FQGNSA in the germline V gene. V shed 2 bases and J shed 7 bases, with 11 bases lying between them. The CDR3 contains 14 residues. Here the CDR3 reads CASSLFRGGEKLFF. The CDR3 nucleotides are TGTGCCAGCAGCTTATTTCGGGGGGGTGAAAAACTGTTTTTT.

The chain is built from TRBV7-2 and TRBJ1-1; the match to TRBD1 covers 7 bases. Germline V gene sequence: CDR1 SGHTA, CDR2 FQGNSA. This CDR3 comprises 14 residues. V was pared by 8 bases and J by 5 bases, with 11 bases of the junction left unmatched. In DNA form, the CDR3 reads TGTGCCAGCCGCAACGACAGGGCCTTTACTGAAGCTTTCTTT. Residues: CASRNDRAFTEAFF.